This TCR beta chain appears in the sequencing data of a study of blood T cell repertoires in COVID-19. Looking at the study overall: COVID-19 samples, acute and convalescent, were from the United States, Italy and Spain. In each case, the material was cDNA or gDNA derived from T cells, B-cell-depleted T cells, or PBMCs.

Germline V lookup: CDR1 LGHNT, CDR2 FRNRAP. Trimming shortened V by 3 bases and J by 6 bases, and 9 bases separated the two germline ends. The CDR3 loop spans 13 amino acids. In the original processing: It was from reference gene primer amplification that nucleated cell counts were estimated. Sequenced by immunoSEQ multiplex PCR; TCRdb stores in-frame clones only, minus some. That table furnishes V, J and clone size, whereas the DNA furnished D and trimming. This sample has approximately 31,000 clones, with 70% to 90% found just once. The receptor was derived from a woman older than 75 with active or convalescent COVID-19. The sequencing sample was made of peripheral blood. The chain joins TRBV12-5 to TRBJ1-5; D is undetermined. CDR3 DNA: TGTGCTAGTGGTTTCGATTTGGCTCAGCCCCAGCATTTT. It yields the protein CASGFDLAQPQHF. Filled out from reference TRBV12-5 and TRBJ1-5, the complete variable domain reads DARVTQTPRHKVTEMGQEVTMRCQPILGHNTVFWYRQTMMQGLELLAYFRNRAPLDDSGMPKDRFSAEMPDATLATLKIQPSEPRDSAVYFCASGFDLAQPQHFGDGTRLSIL.